The 19 T cell receptor beta chains presented below share a single source sample, sequenced in a study of T cell responses to AZD1222 COVID-19 vaccine (dated by TCRdb to the early 2020s). Library generation was performed with the immunoSEQ multiplex PCR assay. TCRdb stores this immuneACCESS table with in-frame sequences only. Part of the clones is absent; in the studies checked, under half of the shortfall reflects unresolved V genes, and no reason is known for the rest. Recorded for this sample are some 130,000 clones; around 90% of them occurred a single time. The top ten hold about 3% of the sample. The time point label, read with the paper, signifies: baseline before first vaccination. Specimen: peripheral blood, collected on day 0 of AZD1222 vaccination. These receptors came from an adult in good health.

This rearrangement joins TRBV7-4 to TRBJ2-7, with a possible D match to TRBD2 (5 bases). V gave up 5 bases and J gave up 0 bases, with 20 bases separating them. CDR1 and CDR2 (germline): SGHVT, SQSDAQ. This CDR3 comprises 17 residues. The CDR3 reads CASSPRREDMSSYEQYF. The DNA of the CDR3 is TGTGCCAGCAGCCCTAGACGGGAAGACATGAGCTCCTACGAGCAGTACTTC.

The genes are TRBV2 and TRBJ2-2; D is uncertain. CDR1 and CDR2 from the germline V gene are SNHLY and FYNNEI. The V end lost 4 bases, the J end lost 4 bases, and 13 bases lay between the germline ends. There are 15 residues in the CDR3. The CDR3: CASSVNDVGTGELFF. DNA of the CDR3: TGTGCCAGCAGTGTAAATGACGTCGGCACCGGGGAGCTGTTTTTT.

The chain is built from TRBV25-1 and TRBJ2-7; D remains ambiguous. V gave up 3 bases and J gave up 3 bases, with 6 bases separating them. Germline CDR1 MGHDK, CDR2 SYGVNS. The CDR3 has 12 residues. In nucleotides, the CDR3 is TGTGCCAGCAGTGAGTCCGTCTACGAGCAGTACTTC. This translates into CASSESVYEQYF.

This chain connects TRBV19 to TRBJ2-3; TRBD2 matches 13 bases. The CDR3 runs 20 residues. Germline CDR1 is LNHDA and CDR2 is SQIVND (reference sequence). The V segment lost 5 bases and the J segment 3 bases; nucleotides outside the gene matches: 17. The CDR3 loop is CASSPPRTSGRFRATDTQYF. The CDR3, as DNA: TGTGCCAGTAGTCCGCCTCGGACTAGCGGGAGATTTAGGGCTACAGATACGCAGTATTTT.

V and J are TRBV14 and TRBJ2-2; possible D gene TRBD2, 6 bases. Trimming removed 4 bases from V and 0 bases from J, with 12 bases in between. In germline, CDR1 is SGHDN, CDR2 FVKESK. The CDR3 consists of 16 residues. In DNA, the CDR3 is TGTGCCAGCAGCCTTTGGGGGGTAGCGAACACCGGGGAGCTGTTTTTT. This translates into CASSLWGVANTGELFF. Using reference TRBV14 and TRBJ2-2 for the parts outside the CDR3, the full variable domain is EAGVTQFPSHSVIEKGQTVTLRCDPISGHDNLYWYRRVMGKEIKFLLHFVKESKQDESGMPNNRFLAERTGGTYSTLKVQPAELEDSGVYFCASSLWGVANTGELFFGEGSRLTVL.

This sequence joins TRBV14 and TRBJ1-1; D not resolved. V lost 4 bases and J 0 bases, leaving 6 bases between the germline ends. Germline CDR1 reads SGHDN; CDR2 reads FVKESK. This CDR3 has 13 residues. The DNA of the CDR3 is TGTGCCAGCAGCCCGCGCATGAACACTGAAGCTTTCTTT. This encodes CASSPRMNTEAFF.

This chain connects TRBV7-9 to TRBJ2-7, with 9 positions matching TRBD2. Trimming removed 5 bases from V and 2 bases from J; junction bases left unmatched: 4. Per germline, CDR1 SEHNR and CDR2 FQNEAQ (reference sequence). The CDR3 runs 14 residues. The DNA for the CDR3 is TGTGCCAGCAGCCACGCTAGCGGGGCCTACGAGCAGTACTTC. As protein: CASSHASGAYEQYF.

This chain connects TRBV7-8 to TRBJ1-3; no reliable D call. The CDR3 has 14 residues. CDR1 and CDR2 from the germline V gene are SGHVS and FQNEAQ. Trimming cost V 3 bases and J 4 bases, with 10 bases left between them. The CDR3 sequence: CASSFEITGNTIYF. In nucleotides, the CDR3 is TGTGCCAGCAGCTTCGAGATTACAGGAAACACCATATATTTT.

The chain combines TRBV6-1 with TRBJ2-7, with a tentative D call TRBD2 (5 bases). V was cut by 7 bases and J by 0 bases, with 13 bases left in between. Germline assignment: CDR1 MNHNS and CDR2 SASEGT. The CDR3 runs 14 residues. The CDR3 spells CASTQAEDSYEQYF. The CDR3 coding sequence is TGTGCCAGCACACAAGCGGAAGACTCCTACGAGCAGTACTTC.

The rearrangement uses TRBV30 and TRBJ1-1, with TRBD1 as a possible D gene (6 bases). The CDR3 is made up of 17 amino acids. The V and J ends lost 4 bases and 0 bases respectively, with 21 bases between them. Germline assignment: CDR1 GTSNPN and CDR2 SVGIG (reference sequence). The CDR3 spells CAWIPQGSHPMNTEAFF. The CDR3 DNA follows: TGTGCCTGGATACCACAGGGAAGCCACCCAATGAACACTGAAGCTTTCTTT.

The V gene is TRBV6-5, the J gene TRBJ2-7; D is perhaps TRBD2 (6 bases). From germline, CDR1 is MNHEY and CDR2 SVGAGI. V lost 6 bases, J lost 2 bases, and 14 bases lay in between. There are 14 residues in the CDR3. DNA for the CDR3: TGTGCCAGCAGGCTCGGGAGAGGGACCTACGAGCAGTACTTC. Its translation: CASRLGRGTYEQYF.

The chain links TRBV29-1 to TRBJ1-2, with D hard to call. The V gene's germline CDR1 is SQVTM and CDR2 ANQGSEA. This CDR3 spans 12 amino acids. V shed 2 bases and J shed 9 bases, with 13 bases lying between them. The CDR3 DNA follows: TGCAGCGTTGAACCCTCCACGAGAAGCTACACCTTC. Residues: CSVEPSTRSYTF.

This sequence joins TRBV3-1 (or the pseudogene TRBV3-2) and TRBJ1-6; D is perhaps TRBD1 (5 bases). The ends were cut back, 4 bases at V and 7 bases at J, with 17 bases in the middle. Germline V CDR1 and CDR2: LGHDT, YNNKEL (reference sequence). The CDR3 spans 16 residues. The CDR3 is CASSPFYGTENSPLHF. CDR3 sequence (DNA): TGTGCCAGCAGCCCATTCTATGGGACGGAAAATTCACCCCTCCACTTT.

The chain has TRBV24-1 and TRBJ2-1; no clear D. V shed 1 base and J shed 9 bases, with 9 bases lying between them. CDR1 KGHDR and CDR2 SFDVKD come from the germline V gene. The CDR3 is 13 amino acids. CDR3 residues: CATSDFGEFEQFF. CDR3 sequence (DNA): TGTGCCACCAGTGATTTTGGGGAATTTGAGCAGTTCTTC.

The V call is TRBV10-3, the J call TRBJ2-1, with TRBD1 matching 10 bases. This CDR3 is 15 amino acids long. V trimming: 4 bases; J trimming: 6 bases; junction bases outside the gene matches: 6. CDR1 ENHRY and CDR2 SYGVKD come from the germline V gene. Here the CDR3 reads CAISGRDRGSNEQFF. The CDR3 nucleotides are TGTGCCATCAGTGGCCGGGACAGGGGTAGCAATGAGCAGTTCTTC.

V is TRBV9 and J is TRBJ1-6; no definite D call. Germline loops: CDR1 SGDLS, CDR2 YYNGEE. CDR3 size: 13 residues. The V and J ends lost 7 bases and 3 bases respectively, with 8 bases between them. The CDR3 spells CASGGGYNSPLHF. As DNA, the CDR3 is TGTGCCAGCGGTGGTGGCTATAATTCACCCCTCCACTTT.

This chain links TRBV5-1 with TRBJ2-3; 8 bases line up with TRBD2. J lost 0 bases, V lost 4 bases, and 7 bases had no gene match. Per the germline V gene, CDR1 is SGHRS and CDR2 is YFSETQ. The CDR3 runs 16 residues. CDR3 DNA: TGCGCCAGCAGCCTCGGTCCTAGCGGGAGCACAGATACGCAGTATTTT. Protein product: CASSLGPSGSTDTQYF.

V gene TRBV18 combines with J gene TRBJ2-1; 10 nucleotides agree with TRBD2. The V and J ends lost 4 bases and 9 bases, in that order; junction bases with no gene match: 6. The CDR3 extends over 14 amino acids. The germline gives CDR1 KGHSH, CDR2 LQKENI. CDR3 sequence (DNA): TGTGCCAGCTCACAAGCTAGCGGGAGCATTGAGCAGTTCTTC. Residues: CASSQASGSIEQFF.

The chain carries TRBV5-1 and TRBJ2-2, with 10 positions matching TRBD2. The length of the CDR3 is 16 residues. V shed 4 bases, J shed 4 bases, and the junction held 7 bases outside the gene matches. CDR1 and CDR2 from the germline V gene are SGHRS and YFSETQ. The chain's CDR3 is CASSELAGRRTGELFF. The DNA for the CDR3 is TGCGCCAGCAGCGAACTAGCGGGAAGGCGCACCGGGGAGCTGTTTTTT.